The 17 T cell receptor beta chains given below trace back to one sample, sequenced in a study of blood T cell repertoires in COVID-19. Repertoires were generated with immunoSEQ multiplex PCR, while TCRdb's copy carries only in-frame clones and drops some. The sample consists of about 330,000 clones, roughly 90% of them appearing once. Sequenced input: peripheral blood. Every receptor here comes from a man aged 25-40 years with COVID-19, enrolled during active disease.

The chain recombines TRBV28 with TRBJ1-2; D is possibly TRBD1 (5 bases). The CDR3 covers 12 residues. The V end was cut by 4 bases, the J end by 2 bases, with 5 bases between. The germline V gene encodes CDR1 MDHEN and CDR2 SYDVKM. The DNA for the CDR3 is TGTGCCAGCAGTTACAGGAACTATGGCTACACCTTC. Its translation is CASSYRNYGYTF.

The rearrangement uses TRBV3-1 (or the pseudogene TRBV3-2) and TRBJ2-7; 9 nucleotides line up with TRBD2. The CDR3 totals 13 residues. V lost 6 bases and J lost 3; bases outside the gene matches: 3. CDR1 LGHDT and CDR2 YNNKEL come from the germline V gene (reference sequence). The CDR3 DNA is TGTGCCAGCAGTCGAGCGGGAGGCTACGAGCAGTACTTC. This sequence encodes CASSRAGGYEQYF.

The chain has TRBV23-1 and TRBJ2-3; no clear D gene. TRBV23-1 is classed as an ORF, of uncertain function. The V end lost 0 bases, the J end lost 0 bases, and 34 bases lay between the germline ends. This CDR3 has 24 residues. This CDR3 reads CASSQSIAPLERSITMSSTDTQYF. The CDR3 DNA sequence: TGCGCCAGCAGTCAATCGATAGCCCCCCTCGAGCGCAGTATAACGATGTCTAGCACAGATACGCAGTATTTT.

Points on this clone: This sample also contains other DNA sequences that code for the same CDR3. J is TRBJ2-7 and V is TRBV28; 7 bases match TRBD1. The CDR3 has 13 amino acids. Unmatched junction bases numbered 5, after V lost 5 bases and J lost 4 bases. Germline V lookup: CDR1 MDHEN, CDR2 SYDVKM. The CDR3 DNA follows: TGTGCCAGCAGTCCGGGACAGACTTACGAGCAGTACTTC. Protein product: CASSPGQTYEQYF. The full variable domain, completed using reference TRBV28 and TRBJ2-7, is DVKVTQSSRYLVKRTGEKVFLECVQDMDHENMFWYRQDPGLGLRLIYFSYDVKMKEKGDIPEGYSVSREKKERFSLILESASTNQTSMYLCASSPGQTYEQYFGPGTRLTVT.

This rearrangement joins TRBV28 to TRBJ1-6, with a possible D match to TRBD1 (6 bases). Germline V lookup: CDR1 MDHEN, CDR2 SYDVKM. Trimming took 2 bases from V and 8 from J, leaving 16 bases between them. This CDR3 comprises 16 residues. Here the CDR3 DNA reads TGTGCCAGCAGTTTAGCGGTATGGGACATAGATTCACCCCTCCACTTT. It translates to CASSLAVWDIDSPLHF.

The chain is built from TRBV3-1 (or the pseudogene TRBV3-2) and TRBJ2-5; D is possibly TRBD2 (6 bases). Germline lookup yields CDR1 LGHDT and CDR2 YNNKEL (reference sequence). The CDR3 spans 13 residues. V was clipped by 2 bases and J by 4 bases, with 8 bases between them. CDR3 residues: CASSQRGLETQYF. CDR3 in DNA: TGTGCCAGCAGCCAAAGGGGACTAGAGACCCAGTACTTC.

This chain links TRBV18 with TRBJ1-1; the D is unclear. The CDR3 loop spans 13 amino acids. V was cut by 3 bases and J by 1 base, with 6 bases left in between. Germline-derived CDR1 and CDR2 are KGHSH and LQKENI. The CDR3 sequence: CASSPYRNTEAFF. CDR3 bases: TGTGCCAGCTCACCTTATCGGAACACTGAAGCTTTCTTT. The full variable domain, with the rest looked up from reference TRBV18 and TRBJ1-1, is NAGVMQNPRHLVRRRGQEARLRCSPMKGHSHVYWYRQLPEEGLKFMVYLQKENIIDESGMPKERFSAEFPKEGPSILRIQQVVRGDSAAYFCASSPYRNTEAFFGQGTRLTVV.

V and J are TRBV19 and TRBJ2-2; 7 bases map to TRBD1. This CDR3 region has 15 residues. The V gene end was trimmed by 4 bases and the J gene end by 3 bases; junction bases not matched to a gene: 5. Looked up from germline, CDR1 is LNHDA and CDR2 is SQIVND (reference sequence). The CDR3 sequence: CASSTRDRDTGELFF. The DNA for the CDR3 is TGTGCCAGTAGTACCCGGGACAGAGACACCGGGGAGCTGTTTTTT. Complete variable domain (other parts from reference TRBV19 and TRBJ2-2): DGGITQSPKYLFRKEGQNVTLSCEQNLNHDAMYWYRQDPGQGLRLIYYSQIVNDFQKGDIAEGYSVSREKKESFPLTVTSAQKNPTAFYLCASSTRDRDTGELFFGEGSRLTVL.

The chain links TRBV5-6 to TRBJ2-7; D gene uncertain. With 0 bases removed from V and 5 bases from J, the gap between germline ends came to 3 bases. Germline V gives CDR1 SGHDT, CDR2 YYEEEE. The CDR3 is 11 amino acids. CDR3 DNA: TGTGCCAGCAGCTTGGCCGACGAGCAGTACTTC. Translating it yields CASSLADEQYF.

The chain links TRBV6-5 to TRBJ2-2; 8 nucleotides align to TRBD2. The ends lost 6 bases at V and 0 bases at J; junction bases unmatched: 3. Germline V gene data show CDR1 as MNHEY and CDR2 as SVGAGI. The CDR3 covers 15 residues. In DNA, the CDR3 is TGTGCCAGCAGCGCGGGGGGCACGAACACCGGGGAGCTGTTTTTT. Encoded protein: CASSAGGTNTGELFF.

The rearrangement links TRBV4-2 to TRBJ1-4; maybe TRBD1 (5 bases). The V end was cut by 0 bases, the J end by 6 bases, with 11 bases between. Germline lookup yields CDR1 LGHNA and CDR2 YNFKEQ. The CDR3 is 15 residues long. The CDR3 here is CASSQDAGEDEKLFF. The CDR3, as DNA: TGTGCCAGCAGCCAAGATGCGGGGGAAGATGAAAAACTGTTTTTT.

The chain carries TRBV4-3 and TRBJ1-2; perhaps TRBD1 as D (5 bases). Trimming took off 1 base at V and 0 bases at J, with 15 bases between the two ends. The CDR3 extends over 17 amino acids. Germline CDR1 LGHNA, CDR2 YSLEER. For the CDR3, the DNA is TGCGCCAGCAGCCAAGCCGTAAACAGGCATGCTAACTATGGCTACACCTTC. Its protein is CASSQAVNRHANYGYTF.

The chain is built from TRBV28 and TRBJ2-1; 7 nucleotides match TRBD2. Germline V CDR1 and CDR2: MDHEN, SYDVKM. The CDR3 contains 18 residues. V shed 5 bases, J shed 5 bases, and the junction held 18 bases outside the gene matches. CDR3 amino acids: CASSPPGGVSGYHNEQFF. CDR3 nucleotide sequence: TGTGCCAGCAGTCCCCCAGGAGGGGTTAGCGGGTATCACAATGAGCAGTTCTTC.

The chain recombines TRBV5-1 with TRBJ2-7, with a tentative D call TRBD2 (6 bases). V was trimmed by 2 bases and J by 2 bases, leaving 11 bases between them. Germline values: CDR1 SGHRS, CDR2 YFSETQ. The CDR3 has 14 residues. The chain's CDR3 is CASSLTGVTYEQYF. In DNA, the CDR3 is TGCGCCAGCAGCTTAACGGGGGTAACCTACGAGCAGTACTTC.

The rearrangement joins TRBV27 to TRBJ2-3, with TRBD2 identical over 8 bases. In germline, CDR1 is MNHEY, CDR2 SMNVEV (reference sequence). With V trimmed by 6 bases and J by 1 base, 6 bases remained unmatched. The CDR3 totals 15 residues. In nucleotides, the CDR3 is TGTGCCAGCAGGCGTCCGGGACTAGGCACAGATACGCAGTATTTT. Translating gives CASRRPGLGTDTQYF.

The CDR3 region is CATSDLRSEKLFF. DNA for the CDR3: TGTGCCACCAGTGATTTGAGGAGTGAAAAACTGTTTTTT. The chain is built from TRBV24-1 and TRBJ1-4; D gene uncertain. This CDR3 has 13 residues. The germline V and J ends were trimmed by 0 bases and 7 bases, with 5 bases remaining between them. The germline V gene has CDR1 KGHDR and CDR2 SFDVKD.

The J gene is TRBJ2-2, the V gene TRBV6-5; 10 bases are a match to TRBD1. CDR1 and CDR2 (germline): MNHEY, SVGAGI. The CDR3 is 14 amino acids. V was pared by 7 bases and J by 7 bases, with 6 bases of the junction left unmatched. CDR3 protein: CASIRQGANGELFF. The CDR3 bases are TGTGCCAGCATCAGACAGGGGGCTAACGGGGAGCTGTTTTTT.